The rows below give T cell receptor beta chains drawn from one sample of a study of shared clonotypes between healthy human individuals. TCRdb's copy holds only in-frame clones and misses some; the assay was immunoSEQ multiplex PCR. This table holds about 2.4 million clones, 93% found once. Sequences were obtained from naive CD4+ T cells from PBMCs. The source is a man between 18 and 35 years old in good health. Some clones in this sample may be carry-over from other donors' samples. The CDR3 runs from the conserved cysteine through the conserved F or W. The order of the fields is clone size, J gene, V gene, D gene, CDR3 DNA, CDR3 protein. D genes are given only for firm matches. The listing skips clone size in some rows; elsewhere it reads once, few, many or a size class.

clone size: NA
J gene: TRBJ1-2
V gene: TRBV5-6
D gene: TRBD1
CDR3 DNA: TGTGCCAGCAGCTCGCCGGACAGGGGACTCTATGGCTACACCTTC
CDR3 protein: CASSSPDRGLYGYTF

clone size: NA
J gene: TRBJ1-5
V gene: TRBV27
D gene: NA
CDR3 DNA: TGTGCCAGCAGTGGGAACACGGCGGGCAATCAGCCCCAGCATTTT
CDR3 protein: CASSGNTAGNQPQHF

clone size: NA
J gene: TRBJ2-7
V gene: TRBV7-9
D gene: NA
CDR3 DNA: TGTGCCAGCAGCTTAGGGACAGTAGCCTACGAGCAGTACTTC
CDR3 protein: CASSLGTVAYEQYF

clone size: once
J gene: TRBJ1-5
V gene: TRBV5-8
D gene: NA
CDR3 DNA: TGTGCCAGCAGCGTGGGGCAGGGGCCTTTAAGCAATCAGCCCCAGCATTTT
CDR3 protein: CASSVGQGPLSNQPQHF

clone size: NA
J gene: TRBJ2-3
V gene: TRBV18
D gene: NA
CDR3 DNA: TGTGCCAGCTCCGTCTGGGTCGACGCAGATACGCAGTATTTT
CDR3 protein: CASSVWVDADTQYF

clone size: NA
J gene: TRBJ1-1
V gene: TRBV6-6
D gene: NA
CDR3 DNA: TGTGCCAGCAGTCCCTCTCAGGGGAACCCGGGGGCTTTCTTT
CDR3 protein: CASSPSQGNPGAFF

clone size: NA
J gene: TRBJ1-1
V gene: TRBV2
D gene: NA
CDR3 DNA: TGTGCCAGCGGGGGGGACTCGAACACTGAAGCTTTCTTT
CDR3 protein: CASGGDSNTEAFF

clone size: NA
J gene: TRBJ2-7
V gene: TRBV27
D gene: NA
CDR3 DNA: TGTGCCAGCAGCGAGCCAGGGGCCATCTCCTACGAGCAGTACTTC
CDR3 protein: CASSEPGAISYEQYF

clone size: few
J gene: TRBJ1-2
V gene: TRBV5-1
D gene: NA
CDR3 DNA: TGCGCCAGCAGCTTGGTAGCTTCTAACTATGGCTACACCTTC
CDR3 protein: CASSLVASNYGYTF

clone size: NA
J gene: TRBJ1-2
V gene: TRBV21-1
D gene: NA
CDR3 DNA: TGTGCCAGCAGCAAAGAGCAGGGGGGATCCCACTATGGCTACACCTTC
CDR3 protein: CASSKEQGGSHYGYTF

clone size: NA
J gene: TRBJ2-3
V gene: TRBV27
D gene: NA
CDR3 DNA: TGTGCCGGGGGAGGGCAGTATTTT
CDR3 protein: CAGGGQYF

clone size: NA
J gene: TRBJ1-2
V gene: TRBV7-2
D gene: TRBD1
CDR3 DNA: TGTGCCAGCAGCTTAGTCCCCCCAGGGGGCCGCGGCTACACCTTC
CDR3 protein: CASSLVPPGGRGYTF

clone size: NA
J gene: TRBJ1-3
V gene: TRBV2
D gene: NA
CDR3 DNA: TGTGCCAGCAGTCATAGTGGAAACACCATATATTTT
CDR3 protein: CASSHSGNTIYF

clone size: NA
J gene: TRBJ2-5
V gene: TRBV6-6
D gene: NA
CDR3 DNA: TGTGCCAGCAGTTACTCTAGGGGGGAAGAGACCCAGTACTTC
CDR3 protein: CASSYSRGEETQYF

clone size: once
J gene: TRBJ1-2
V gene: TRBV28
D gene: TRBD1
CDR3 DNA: TGTGCCAGCAGTTTATGGGCAGGGGGACAGGGCTACACCTTC
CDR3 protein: CASSLWAGGQGYTF

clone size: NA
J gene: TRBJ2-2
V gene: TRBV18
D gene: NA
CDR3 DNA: TGTGCCAGCTCACGGACCGGGGAGCTGTTTTTT
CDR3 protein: CASSRTGELFF

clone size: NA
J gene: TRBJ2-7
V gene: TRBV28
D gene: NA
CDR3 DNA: TGTGCCAGCAGCCAGTCTCCGTTTCCTTACGAGCAGTACTTC
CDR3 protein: CASSQSPFPYEQYF

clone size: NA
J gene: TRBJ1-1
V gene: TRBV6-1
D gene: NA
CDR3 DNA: TGTGCCAGTTTAGACCCGGGACACTCGAACACTGAAGCTTTCTTT
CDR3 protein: CASLDPGHSNTEAFF

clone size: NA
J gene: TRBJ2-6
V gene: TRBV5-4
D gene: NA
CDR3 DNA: TGTGCCAGCAGCTTGGGGGGGCCAGGGGCCAACGTCCTGACTTTC
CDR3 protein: CASSLGGPGANVLTF

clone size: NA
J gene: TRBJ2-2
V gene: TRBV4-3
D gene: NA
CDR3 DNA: TGCGCCAGCAGCCAATTCCCGGGACATCAGAACACCGGGGAGCTGTTTTTT
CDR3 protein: CASSQFPGHQNTGELFF

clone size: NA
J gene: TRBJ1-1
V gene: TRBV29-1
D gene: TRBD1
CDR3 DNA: TGCAGCGCAGGGTCCCCCGGGACAGGGGGTAATACTGAAGCTTTCTTT
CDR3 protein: CSAGSPGTGGNTEAFF

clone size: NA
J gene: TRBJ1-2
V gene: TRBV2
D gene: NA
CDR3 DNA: TGTGCCAGCAGTTACCTGCTTTTGGATGGCTACACCTTC
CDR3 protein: CASSYLLLDGYTF

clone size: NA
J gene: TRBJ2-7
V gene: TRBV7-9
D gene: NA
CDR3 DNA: TGTGCCAGCAGCCCTGGGGGTAGGTACGAGCAGTACTTC
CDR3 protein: CASSPGGRYEQYF

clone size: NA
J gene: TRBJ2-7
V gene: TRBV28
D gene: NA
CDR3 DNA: TGTGCCAGCAGTTTAGGGCAAGGGGGGGCGAAGATCTACGAGCAGTACTTC
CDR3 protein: CASSLGQGGAKIYEQYF

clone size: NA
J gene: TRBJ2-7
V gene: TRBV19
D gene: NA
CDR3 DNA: TGTGCCAGTAGTATCGGCCTAGGGTACGAGCAGTACTTC
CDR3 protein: CASSIGLGYEQYF

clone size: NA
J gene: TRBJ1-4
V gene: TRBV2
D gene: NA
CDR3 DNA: TGTGCCAGCAGTGTCTTACAACTGACAGCAACTAATGAAAAACTGTTTTTT
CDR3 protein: CASSVLQLTATNEKLFF

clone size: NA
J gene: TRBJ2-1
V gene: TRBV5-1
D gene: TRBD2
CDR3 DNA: TGCGCCAGCAGAGAGCTAGTAGCGGGAGACAATGAGCAGTTCTTC
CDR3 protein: CASRELVAGDNEQFF

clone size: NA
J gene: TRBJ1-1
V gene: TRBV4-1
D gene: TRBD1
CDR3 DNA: TGCGCCAGCAGCCACTACAGGGGTGGTGACACTGAAGCTTTCTTT
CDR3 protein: CASSHYRGGDTEAFF

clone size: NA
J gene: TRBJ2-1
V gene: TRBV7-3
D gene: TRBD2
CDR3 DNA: TGTGCCAGCAGCTTTGGCACTAGCGGGAACAATGAGCAGTTCTTC
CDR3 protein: CASSFGTSGNNEQFF